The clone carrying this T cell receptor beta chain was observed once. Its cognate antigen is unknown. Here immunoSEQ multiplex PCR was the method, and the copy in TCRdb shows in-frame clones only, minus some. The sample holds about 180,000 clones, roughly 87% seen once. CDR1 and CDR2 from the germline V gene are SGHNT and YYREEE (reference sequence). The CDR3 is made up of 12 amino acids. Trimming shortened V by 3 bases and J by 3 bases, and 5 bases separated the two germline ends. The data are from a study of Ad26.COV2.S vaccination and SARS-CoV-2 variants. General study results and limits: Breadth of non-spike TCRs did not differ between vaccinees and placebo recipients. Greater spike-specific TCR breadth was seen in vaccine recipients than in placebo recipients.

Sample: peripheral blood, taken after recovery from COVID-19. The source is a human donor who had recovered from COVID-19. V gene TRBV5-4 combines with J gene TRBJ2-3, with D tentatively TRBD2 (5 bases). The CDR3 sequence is CASSSGTDTQYF. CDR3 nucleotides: TGTGCCAGCAGCTCGGGAACAGATACGCAGTATTTT.